This T cell receptor beta chain appears in the sequencing data of a study of graft-versus-host responses after intestinal transplantation. Both intraepithelial and lamina propria lymphocytes were released by processing graft tissue. Assay: immunoSEQ multiplex PCR; the TCRdb copy retains only in-frame clones and omits some. In the table there are about 9,800 clones, about 81% of which are singletons. The origin of this receptor is a human patient who received an intestinal transplant, so some T cells may come from the graft donor. The source was ileum tissue, collected about 530 days after intestinal transplant.

CDR3 nucleotides: TGTGCCTGGAGTGGCGGGGCCGTCCGGGGCGAGACCCAGTACTTC. Protein product: CAWSGGAVRGETQYF. The chain employs TRBV30 and TRBJ2-5; weak D call: TRBD2 (6 bases). CDR1 GTSNPN and CDR2 SVGIG come from the germline V gene (reference sequence). The CDR3 loop spans 15 amino acids. V lost 1 base and J lost 5, with 17 bases in between. The complete variable domain, with remaining parts taken from reference TRBV30 and TRBJ2-5, reads SQTIHQWPATLVQPVGSPLSLECTVEGTSNPNLYWYRQAAGRGLQLLFYSVGIGQISSEVPQNLSASRPQDRQFILSSKKLLLSDSGFYLCAWSGGAVRGETQYFGPGTRLLVL.